Following are 2 T cell receptor beta chains from one sample sequenced in a study of T cell repertoires in cytomegalovirus infection. TCRdb processed the reads anew with MiXCR; each CDR3 protein has one entry. The sample has some 920,000 distinct CDR3 sequences, approximately 30% seen once. For these receptors, no antigen is known. The material sequenced was cultured CD8+ T cells from PBMCs, taken from culture after CMV antigen stimulation. The receptors originated from a human donor in good health (CMV status not recorded). Some clones in this sample may be carry-over from other donors' samples.

This clonotype appeared a few times. The chain joins TRBV14 to TRBJ1-6, with D possibly being TRBD1 (6 bases). The V and J ends lost 2 bases and 6 bases respectively, with 26 bases between them. The CDR3 length is 20 residues. In germline, CDR1 is SGHDN, CDR2 FVKESK. This CDR3 is CASSQTRAAPGEPVNSPLHF. For the CDR3, the DNA is TGTGCCAGCAGCCAAACTCGAGCCGCTCCAGGGGAACCTGTTAATTCACCCCTCCACTTT. The entire variable domain, with the rest obtained from reference TRBV14 and TRBJ1-6, is as follows: EAGVTQFPSHSVIEKGQTVTLRCDPISGHDNLYWYRRVMGKEIKFLLHFVKESKQDESGMPNNRFLAERTGGTYSTLKVQPAELEDSGVYFCASSQTRAAPGEPVNSPLHFGNGTRLTVT.

In this sample, this clonotype turned up a few times. The rearrangement joins TRBV29-1 to TRBJ1-2, with D possibly matching TRBD1 (5 bases). The V gene's germline CDR1 is SQVTM and CDR2 ANQGSEA. Trimming removed 0 bases from V and 4 bases from J, with 12 bases in between. The CDR3 contains 14 residues. CDR3: CSVEDWDGIYGYTF. CDR3 sequence (DNA): TGCAGCGTTGAAGATTGGGACGGAATCTATGGCTACACCTTC.